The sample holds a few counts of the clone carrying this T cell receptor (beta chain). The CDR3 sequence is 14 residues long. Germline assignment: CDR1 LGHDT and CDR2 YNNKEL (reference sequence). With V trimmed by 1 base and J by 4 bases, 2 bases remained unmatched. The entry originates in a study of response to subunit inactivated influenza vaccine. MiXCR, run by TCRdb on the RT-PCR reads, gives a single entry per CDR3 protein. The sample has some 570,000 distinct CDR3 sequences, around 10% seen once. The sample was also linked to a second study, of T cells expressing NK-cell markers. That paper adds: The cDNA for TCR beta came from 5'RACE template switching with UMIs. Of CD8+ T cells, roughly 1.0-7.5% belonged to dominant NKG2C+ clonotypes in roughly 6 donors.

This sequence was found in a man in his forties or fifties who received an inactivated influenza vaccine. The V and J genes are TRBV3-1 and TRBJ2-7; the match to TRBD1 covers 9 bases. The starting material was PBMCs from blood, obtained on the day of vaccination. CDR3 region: CASSQAGQGYEQYF. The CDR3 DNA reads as TGTGCCAGCAGCCAAGCGGGACAGGGTTACGAGCAGTACTTC.